One and the same sample provided the 5 T cell receptor beta chains below, sequenced in a study of T cells in Graves' hyperthyroidism and ophthalmopathy. TCR beta CDR3 sequences were amplified from RNA transcripts. First-round RT-PCR with HTBI primers amplified the TCR CDR3 region. TCRdb reanalysed the multiplex PCR reads using MiXCR and keeps one entry per CDR3 protein. The sample has 500,000 to 750,000 distinct CDR3 sequences, around 46% seen once. Source material: peripheral blood or thyroid tissue (not recorded which). The receptor set was obtained from a woman under 30 with Graves' hyperthyroidism.

This clonotype was detected only once. The rearrangement joins TRBV10-1 to TRBJ2-7; 9 positions agree with TRBD2. Germline V gene data show CDR1 as WNHNN and CDR2 as SYGVQD (reference sequence). The CDR3 loop spans 14 amino acids. The J segment lost 4 bases and the V segment lost 5 bases, leaving 6 bases of the junction unmatched. The CDR3 DNA reads TGCGCCAGCAGTTCGAGCGGGAGGCTGTACGAGCAGTACTTC. As protein: CASSSSGRLYEQYF.

This clonotype was counted only a few times. The V gene is TRBV11-1, the J gene TRBJ1-6; 9 nucleotides align to TRBD1. V trimming: 4 bases; J trimming: 10 bases; junction bases outside the gene matches: 14. From germline, CDR1 is SGHAT and CDR2 FQDESV (reference sequence). This CDR3 comprises 17 residues. The CDR3 reads CASSSRTSGTGLSPLHF. CDR3 coding DNA: TGTGCCAGCAGCTCTCGAACGTCCGGGACAGGGTTATCACCCCTCCACTTT.

This clonotype was seen a few times. J is TRBJ2-3 and V is TRBV15; 7 bases are shared with TRBD2. The ends lost 3 bases at V and 9 bases at J; junction bases unmatched: 12. The CDR3 totals 15 residues. Germline V gene data show CDR1 as LNHNV and CDR2 as YYDKDF (reference sequence). CDR3 residues: CATSSPPSGAPTQYF. The DNA for the CDR3 is TGTGCCACCAGCAGCCCACCGAGCGGGGCTCCAACGCAGTATTTT.

This clonotype has only one observation. This chain uses TRBV29-1 with TRBJ2-7; 7 bases match TRBD2. The V segment lost 8 bases and the J segment 4 bases; nucleotides outside the gene matches: 14. CDR1 SQVTM and CDR2 ANQGSEA come from the germline V gene. The CDR3 has 14 amino acids. The CDR3 is CSSPGPGLRYEQYF. The CDR3 DNA reads TGCAGCTCACCAGGACCGGGACTACGATACGAGCAGTACTTC.

In the case of this clonotype: Just one base apart from a much larger clone, this may be a read error. CDR3 nucleotides: TGTGCCAACAGCCTAACCCGCTTGGGTATCGACGAGCAGTACTTC. Amino acids: CANSLTRLGIDEQYF. The genes are TRBV7-9 and TRBJ2-7; D gene uncertain. The V gene's germline CDR1 is SEHNR and CDR2 FQNEAQ (reference sequence). This CDR3 region has 15 residues.